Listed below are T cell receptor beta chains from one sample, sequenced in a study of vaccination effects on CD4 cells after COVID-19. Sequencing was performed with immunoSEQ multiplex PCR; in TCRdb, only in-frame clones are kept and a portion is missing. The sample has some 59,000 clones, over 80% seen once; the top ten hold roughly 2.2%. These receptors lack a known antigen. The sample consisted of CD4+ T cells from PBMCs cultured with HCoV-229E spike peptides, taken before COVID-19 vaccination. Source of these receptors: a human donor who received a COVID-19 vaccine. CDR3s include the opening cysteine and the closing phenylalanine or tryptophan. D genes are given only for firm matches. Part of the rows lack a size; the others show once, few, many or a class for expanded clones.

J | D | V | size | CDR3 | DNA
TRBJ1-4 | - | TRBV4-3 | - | CASRGAVQEKLFF | TGCGCCAGCAGGGGGGCGGTCCAGGAAAAACTGTTTTTT
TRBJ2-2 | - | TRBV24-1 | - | CATSRAVKSGELFF | TGTGCCACCAGTAGAGCGGTGAAGTCCGGGGAGCTGTTTTTT
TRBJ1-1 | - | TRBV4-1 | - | CASSQWDGTEAFF | TGCGCCAGCAGCCAATGGGACGGCACTGAAGCTTTCTTT
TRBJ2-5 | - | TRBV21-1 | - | CASSAERKLPQYF | TGTGCCAGCAGCGCCGAACGAAAGCTTCCCCAGTACTTC
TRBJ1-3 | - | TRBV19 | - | CASSISPISGNTIYF | TGTGCCAGTAGTATATCGCCAATCTCTGGAAACACCATATATTTT
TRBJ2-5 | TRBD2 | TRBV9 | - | CASSVDPRPAGGDQETQYF | TGTGCCAGCAGCGTAGACCCGCGACCTGCGGGGGGGGATCAAGAGACCCAGTACTTC
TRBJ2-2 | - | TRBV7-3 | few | CASSYGGDTGELFF | TGTGCCAGCAGCTACGGGGGCGACACCGGGGAGCTGTTTTTT
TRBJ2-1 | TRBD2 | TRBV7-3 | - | CASSKTSGGPYNEQFF | TGTGCCAGCAGCAAAACTAGCGGGGGGCCCTACAATGAGCAGTTCTTC
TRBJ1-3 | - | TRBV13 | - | CASSPSWGANTIYF | TGTGCCAGCAGCCCCAGTTGGGGGGCGAACACCATATATTTT
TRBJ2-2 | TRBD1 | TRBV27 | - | CASSPPDRTGELFF | TGTGCCAGCAGCCCACCGGACAGGACCGGGGAGCTGTTTTTT
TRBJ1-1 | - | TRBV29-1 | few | CSVQGPSSGRSTEAFF | TGCAGCGTTCAGGGACCGTCATCGGGCAGGAGCACTGAAGCTTTCTTT
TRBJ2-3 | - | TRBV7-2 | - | CASSLHVDTQYF | TGTGCCAGCAGCTTACATGTAGATACGCAGTATTTT
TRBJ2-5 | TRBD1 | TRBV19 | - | CASSPMTGVGTQYF | TGTGCCAGTAGTCCTATGACAGGGGTTGGGACCCAGTACTTC
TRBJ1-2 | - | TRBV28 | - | CASGDAERENYGYTF | TGTGCCAGCGGGGACGCTGAGAGGGAAAACTATGGCTACACCTTC
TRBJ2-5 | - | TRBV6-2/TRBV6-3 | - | CASSVGRWQETQYF | TGTGCCAGCAGTGTAGGACGGTGGCAAGAGACCCAGTACTTC
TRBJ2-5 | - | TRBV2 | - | CASKTQETQYF | TGTGCCAGCAAGACCCAAGAGACCCAGTACTTC
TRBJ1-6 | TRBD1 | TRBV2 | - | CASSEEQGAYLHF | TGTGCCAGCAGTGAAGAACAGGGGGCATACCTCCACTTT
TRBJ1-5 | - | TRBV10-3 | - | CAISEDVQPQHF | TGTGCCATCAGTGAAGATGTTCAGCCCCAGCATTTT
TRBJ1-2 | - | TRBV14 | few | CASSPRTESGYTF | TGTGCCAGCAGCCCACGGACAGAATCTGGCTACACCTTC
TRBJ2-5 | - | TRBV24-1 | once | CATSDMAGAGETQYF | TGTGCCACCAGTGATATGGCAGGGGCCGGGGAGACCCAGTACTTC
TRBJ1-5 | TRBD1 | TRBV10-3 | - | CAIGDRAPSQPQHF | TGTGCCATCGGAGACAGGGCCCCCAGTCAGCCCCAGCATTTT
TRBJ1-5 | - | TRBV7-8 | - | CASSPRGGSGQPQHF | TGTGCCAGCAGCCCCCGGGGGGGGAGTGGACAGCCCCAGCATTTT
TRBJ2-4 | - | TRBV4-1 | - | CASSPDPGAKNIQYF | TGCGCCAGCAGCCCTGACCCTGGGGCCAAAAACATTCAGTACTTC
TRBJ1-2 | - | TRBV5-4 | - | CASSLGSGTYGYTF | TGTGCCAGCAGCTTGGGGTCCGGTACCTATGGCTACACCTTC
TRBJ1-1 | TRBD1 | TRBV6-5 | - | CASSYDRGRTEAFF | TGTGCCAGCAGTTACGACAGGGGGCGAACTGAAGCTTTCTTT
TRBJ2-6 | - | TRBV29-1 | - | CSVSRTAYSGANVLTF | TGCAGCGTTTCGCGGACAGCATACTCTGGGGCCAACGTCCTGACTTTC
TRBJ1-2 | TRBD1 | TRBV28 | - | CASSFGTGALYGYTF | TGTGCCAGCAGTTTCGGGACAGGAGCCCTCTATGGCTACACCTTC
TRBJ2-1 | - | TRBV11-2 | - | CASLKGAGNEQFF | TGTGCCAGCCTGAAAGGGGCGGGTAATGAGCAGTTCTTC
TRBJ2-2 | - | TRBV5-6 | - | CASRRRGNTGELFF | TGTGCCTCCAGGAGACGGGGAAACACCGGGGAGCTGTTTTTT
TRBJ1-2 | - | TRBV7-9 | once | CASSLSPGLDNYGYTF | TGTGCCAGCAGCTTATCTCCAGGCCTCGATAACTATGGCTACACCTTC
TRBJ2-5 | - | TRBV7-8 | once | CASSSRWRGGEETQYF | TGTGCCAGCAGCTCCCGCTGGCGGGGCGGGGAAGAGACCCAGTACTTC
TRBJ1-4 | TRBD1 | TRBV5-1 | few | CASSLQGAREKLFF | TGCGCCAGCAGCTTGCAGGGGGCGAGGGAAAAACTGTTTTTT
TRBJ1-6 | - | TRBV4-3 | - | CASSQDSNREGSPLHF | TGCGCCAGCAGCCAAGATAGTAACAGGGAAGGTTCACCCCTCCACTTT
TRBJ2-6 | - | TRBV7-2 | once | CASSLWGAGANVLTF | TGTGCCAGCAGCTTATGGGGTGCTGGGGCCAACGTCCTGACTTTC
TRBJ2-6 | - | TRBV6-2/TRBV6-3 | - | CASSYGGVGANVLTF | TGTGCCAGCAGTTACGGGGGCGTGGGGGCCAACGTCCTGACTTTC
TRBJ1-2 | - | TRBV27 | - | CASPGATGAPYGYTF | TGTGCCAGCCCCGGGGCGACCGGGGCTCCCTATGGCTACACCTTC
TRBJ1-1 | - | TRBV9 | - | CASSVGRMNTEAFF | TGTGCCAGCAGCGTAGGCCGAATGAACACTGAAGCTTTCTTT
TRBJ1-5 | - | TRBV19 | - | CASSIGMTLSNQPQHF | TGTGCCAGTAGTATTGGGATGACTCTTAGCAATCAGCCCCAGCATTTT
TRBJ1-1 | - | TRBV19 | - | CASTPTRPLDTEAFF | TGTGCCAGTACCCCCACTCGCCCTTTGGACACTGAAGCTTTCTTT
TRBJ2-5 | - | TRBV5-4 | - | CASSAMTGFQETQYF | TGTGCCAGCAGCGCAATGACAGGTTTCCAAGAGACCCAGTACTTC
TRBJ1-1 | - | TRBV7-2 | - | CASSLGYRTSNEAFF | TGTGCCAGCAGCTTAGGGTACAGGACAAGCAATGAAGCTTTCTTT
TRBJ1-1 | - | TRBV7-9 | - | CASSRQRNTEAFF | TGTGCCAGCAGCCGACAGAGGAACACTGAAGCTTTCTTT
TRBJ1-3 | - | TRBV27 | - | CASSRYPTGAVGNTIYF | TGTGCCAGCAGTCGATATCCCACGGGGGCCGTTGGAAACACCATATATTTT
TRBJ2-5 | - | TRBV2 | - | CASREKTQYF | TGTGCCAGCAGGGAGAAGACCCAGTACTTC
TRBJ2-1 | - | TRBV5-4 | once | CASSLNPGLLDNEQFF | TGTGCCAGCAGCTTGAATCCGGGACTCCTAGACAATGAGCAGTTCTTC
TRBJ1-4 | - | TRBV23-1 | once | CASSQSAGAAGEKLFF | TGCGCCAGCAGTCAATCGGCGGGGGCCGCGGGTGAAAAACTGTTTTTT
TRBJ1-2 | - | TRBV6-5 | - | CASSNLLPSGYTF | TGTGCCAGCAGCAACCTGCTACCCTCGGGCTACACCTTC
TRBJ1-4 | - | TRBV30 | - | CASLKEGKLFF | TGTGCCTCTCTGAAGGAGGGAAAACTGTTTTTT
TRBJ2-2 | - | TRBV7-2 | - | CASSSGLWTGELFF | TGTGCCAGCAGCTCAGGACTCTGGACCGGGGAGCTGTTTTTT
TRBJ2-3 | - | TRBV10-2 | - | CASSGHTGTQYF | TGCGCCAGCAGTGGCCACACAGGGACGCAGTATTTT
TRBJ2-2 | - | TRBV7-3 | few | CASSLLGVGTGELFF | TGTGCCAGCAGCTTACTAGGGGTTGGTACCGGGGAGCTGTTTTTT
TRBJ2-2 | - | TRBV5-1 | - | CASSLALGATGELFF | TGCGCCAGCAGCTTGGCCCTTGGCGCCACCGGGGAGCTGTTTTTT